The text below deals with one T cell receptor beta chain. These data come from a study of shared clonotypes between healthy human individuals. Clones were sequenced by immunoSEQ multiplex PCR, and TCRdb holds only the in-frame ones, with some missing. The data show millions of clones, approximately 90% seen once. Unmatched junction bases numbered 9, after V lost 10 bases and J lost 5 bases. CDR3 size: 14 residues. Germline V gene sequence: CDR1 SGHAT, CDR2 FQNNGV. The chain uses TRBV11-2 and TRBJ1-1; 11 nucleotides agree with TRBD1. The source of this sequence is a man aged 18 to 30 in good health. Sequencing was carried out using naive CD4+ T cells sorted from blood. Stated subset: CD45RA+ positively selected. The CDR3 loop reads CATQEGQGVTEAFF. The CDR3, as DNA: TGTGCCACCCAGGAGGGACAGGGGGTAACTGAAGCTTTCTTT.